Below, 20 T cell receptor beta chains from the same sample are listed, as sequenced in a study of blood T cells in healthy people across ages. Together with a sample-barcoded 5' primer, a J-beta primer mix was included in a second PCR lasting roughly 6 to 12 cycles. TCRdb used MiXCR to reprocess the 5' RACE reads, holding one entry per CDR3 protein. The repertoire consists of 580,000 or so distinct CDR3 sequences, with around 48% occurring once and the leading ten covering roughly 24%. Sequenced sample: blood. These receptors were taken from a man older than 75 in good health.

This chain's CDR3 is CASSPPGFQPQHF. CDR3 in DNA: TGTGCCAGCTCACCACCGGGGTTTCAGCCCCAGCATTTT. The J gene is TRBJ1-5, the V gene TRBV18; D gene ambiguous. Per the germline V gene, CDR1 is KGHSH and CDR2 is LQKENI. The length of the CDR3 is 13 residues. V was trimmed by 0 bases and J by 6 bases, leaving 6 bases between them. Variable domain in full (rest from reference TRBV18 and TRBJ1-5): NAGVMQNPRHLVRRRGQEARLRCSPMKGHSHVYWYRQLPEEGLKFMVYLQKENIIDESGMPKERFSAEFPKEGPSILRIQQVVRGDSAAYFCASSPPGFQPQHFGDGTRLSIL.

This clonotype was recorded a few times. This chain connects TRBV12-3 or TRBV12-4 to TRBJ2-7; D unresolved. V dropped 4 bases and J dropped 5 bases, with 15 bases sitting between them. The length of the CDR3 is 14 residues. The CDR3 sequence: CASSSKRLWDEQYF. As DNA, the CDR3 is TGTGCCAGCAGTTCTAAACGCCTCTGGGACGAGCAGTACTTC.

The chain has TRBV20-1 and TRBJ1-6; D is unclear. CDR3 length equals 14 residues. Germline CDR1 reads DFQATT; CDR2 reads SNEGSKA (reference sequence). The V and J ends lost 5 bases and 5 bases respectively, with 13 bases between them. CDR3 amino acids: CSASLSGNNSPLHF. The CDR3 nucleotides are TGCAGTGCTTCTCTCTCGGGGAATAATTCACCCCTCCACTTT.

The chain joins TRBV6-2 or TRBV6-3 to TRBJ2-7; D gene unclear. The CDR3 loop spans 15 amino acids. V shed 6 bases and J shed 1 base, with 16 bases lying between them. The germline V gene encodes CDR1 MNHEY and CDR2 SVGEGT. The CDR3, as DNA: TGTGCCAGCAGCAACCCGACCCTCGGTTCCTACGAGCAGTACTTC. It is translated as CASSNPTLGSYEQYF.

Notes on this clonotype: One end of the junction varies from germline; a read error may be responsible. The genes are TRBV29-1 and TRBJ2-5; D remains ambiguous. In germline, CDR1 is SQVTM, CDR2 ANQGSEA. This CDR3 is built from 13 residues. CDR3 loop: CNVCQNLQETQYF. The CDR3 DNA reads as TGCAACGTTTGCCAGAACTTGCAAGAGACCCAGTACTTC.

The rearrangement joins TRBV7-9 to TRBJ1-6; unclear D gene. The V end lost 8 bases, the J end lost 5 bases, and 7 bases lay between the germline ends. Per the germline V gene, CDR1 is SEHNR and CDR2 is FQNEAQ (reference sequence). This CDR3 comprises 12 residues. CDR3 DNA sequence: TGTGCCAGCGGCCTGAATAATTCACCCCTCCACTTT. Encoded protein: CASGLNNSPLHF.

The gene calls are TRBV6-2 or TRBV6-3 and TRBJ1-1; 7 bases align to TRBD1. The CDR3 covers 18 residues. Germline-derived CDR1 and CDR2 are MNHEY and SVGEGT. The V and J ends lost 6 bases and 1 base, in that order; junction bases with no gene match: 17. The DNA for the CDR3 is TGTGCCAGCAGACAGACTGCCCTGGGACAGCCTAAGAACACTGAAGCTTTCTTT. Its translation: CASRQTALGQPKNTEAFF.

V and J are TRBV2 and TRBJ1-2, with D unclear. This CDR3 has 14 amino acids. Germline assignment: CDR1 SNHLY and CDR2 FYNNEI. V gave up 6 bases and J gave up 5 bases, with 16 bases separating them. The CDR3: CASRVNGPGYGYTF. The CDR3 DNA follows: TGTGCCAGCAGAGTTAATGGGCCTGGGTATGGCTACACCTTC.

The sample holds a few counts of this clonotype. The rearrangement joins TRBV20-1 to TRBJ2-7; no clear D gene. From germline, CDR1 is DFQATT and CDR2 SNEGSKA (reference sequence). Trimming pared 3 bases from V and 4 bases from J, leaving 16 bases between. The CDR3 has 14 residues. The DNA of the CDR3 is TGCAGTGCTAGTCTCTGGGTTAGGAATTACGAGCAGTACTTC. It encodes CSASLWVRNYEQYF.

On this clonotype: This likely comes from a read error, as the CDR3 has no conserved phenylalanine or tryptophan at its end. The chain employs TRBV7-2 and TRBJ2-7, with D unresolved. Trimming stripped 4 bases from V and 4 bases from J, with 5 bases between. CDR3 length equals 11 residues. Germline V gene data show CDR1 as SGHTA and CDR2 as FQGNSA. CDR3 amino acids: CASSWGYEQYL. In nucleotides, the CDR3 is TGTGCCAGCAGCTGGGGTTACGAGCAGTACCTC.

The genes are TRBV7-9 and TRBJ1-1; D uncertain. Germline CDR1 reads SEHNR; CDR2 reads FQNEAQ (reference sequence). V was shortened by 4 bases and J by 7 bases, with 16 bases between the two germline ends. This CDR3 contains 14 residues. The CDR3 reads CASSSWPRDLEAFF. Here the CDR3 DNA reads TGTGCCAGCAGCTCCTGGCCGAGGGATCTTGAAGCTTTCTTT.

This clonotype was picked up a small number of times. The V gene is TRBV7-2, the J gene TRBJ2-7, with 11 bases lining up with TRBD2. In germline, CDR1 is SGHTA, CDR2 FQGNSA. V lost 1 base, J lost 12 bases, and 8 bases stayed unmatched. The CDR3 loop spans 14 amino acids. The CDR3: CASSLDPTSGTPYF. The DNA of the CDR3 is TGTGCCAGCAGCTTAGACCCGACTAGCGGGACCCCGTACTTC.

This clonotype was seen only once. The chain carries TRBV5-1 and TRBJ2-1; 9 bases align to TRBD2. The CDR3 consists of 16 residues. Germline lookup yields CDR1 SGHRS and CDR2 YFSETQ. The trim removed 0 bases at V and 2 bases at J, leaving 3 bases unmatched. CDR3 DNA: TGCGCCAGCAGCTTGGACGGCGGGGGGGCCTACAATGAGCAGTTCTTC. Protein product: CASSLDGGGAYNEQFF. Full variable domain (remainder filled in from reference TRBV5-1 and TRBJ2-1): KAGVTQTPRYLIKTRGQQVTLSCSPISGHRSVSWYQQTPGQGLQFLFEYFSETQRNKGNFPGRFSGRQFSNSRSEMNVSTLELGDSALYLCASSLDGGGAYNEQFFGPGTRLTVL.

This chain links TRBV29-1 with TRBJ1-1; no clear D. CDR3 length: 15 amino acids. V was clipped by 2 bases and J by 0 bases, with 13 bases between them. CDR1 is SQVTM, CDR2 ANQGSEA, per germline. This chain's CDR3 is CSVESFTAMNTEAFF. The CDR3 DNA is TGCAGCGTTGAATCGTTCACAGCTATGAACACTGAAGCTTTCTTT.

Comment on this clonotype: A junction boundary mismatches the germline segment, possibly from a read error. The chain employs TRBV18 and TRBJ1-6; D is uncertain. There are 16 residues in the CDR3. Germline lookup yields CDR1 KGHSH and CDR2 LQKENI. The CDR3 DNA sequence: TGCGCCAGCTCACACAACACGGGCGCTCGGAATTCACCCCTCCACTTT. Encoded protein: CASSHNTGARNSPLHF.

The chain carries TRBV7-2 and TRBJ2-1; no clear D. Between the trimmed V and J ends, which lost 1 base and 0 bases, there was a span of 10 bases. The CDR3 spans 16 residues. Germline CDR1 is SGHTA and CDR2 is FQGNSA. In DNA, the CDR3 is TGTGCCAGCAGCTTAGAAGTCCCGAGCTCCTACAATGAGCAGTTCTTC. Translating gives CASSLEVPSSYNEQFF.

The chain links TRBV12-3 or TRBV12-4 to TRBJ2-3, with D maybe TRBD2 (5 bases). This CDR3 region has 17 residues. Trimming removed 6 bases from V and 6 bases from J, with 25 bases in between. DNA of the CDR3: TGTGCCAGCAGACTACCTAATAGCCGGGAAGCCCCGGATACGCAGTATTTT. It specifies CASRLPNSREAPDTQYF.

This clonotype was observed at least ten times. The J gene is TRBJ2-3, the V gene TRBV6-6; 9 bases agree with TRBD2. This CDR3 is built from 14 residues. J was trimmed by 4 bases and V by 4 bases; bases with no gene match: 3. Looked up from germline, CDR1 is MNHNY and CDR2 is SVGAGI (reference sequence). The CDR3 loop reads CASSWGGGADTQYF. The CDR3 nucleotides are TGTGCCAGCAGTTGGGGCGGGGGGGCAGATACGCAGTATTTT.

The chain recombines TRBV10-1 with TRBJ2-3, with 11 bases lining up with TRBD1. J gave up 5 bases and V 8 bases, and 9 bases lay outside the gene matches. CDR3 length: 15 amino acids. In germline, CDR1 is WNHNN, CDR2 SYGVQD (reference sequence). DNA for the CDR3: TGCGCCAGCTCTTCAGGGACAGGGGGTTTAGATACGCAGTATTTT. The encoded protein is CASSSGTGGLDTQYF.

With regard to this clonotype: A much more abundant neighbour one base away suggests this may be a read error. The chain is built from TRBV7-2 and TRBJ2-4; 7 positions agree with TRBD1. CDR1 and CDR2 (germline): SGHTA, FQGNSA. Trimming took 10 bases from V and 2 from J; bases not matched to a gene: 11. CDR3 size: 15 residues. The CDR3 coding sequence is TGTGCCAACAGTCCAAACAGGGGATCCAAAAACATTCAGTACTTC. This sequence encodes CANSPNRGSKNIQYF.